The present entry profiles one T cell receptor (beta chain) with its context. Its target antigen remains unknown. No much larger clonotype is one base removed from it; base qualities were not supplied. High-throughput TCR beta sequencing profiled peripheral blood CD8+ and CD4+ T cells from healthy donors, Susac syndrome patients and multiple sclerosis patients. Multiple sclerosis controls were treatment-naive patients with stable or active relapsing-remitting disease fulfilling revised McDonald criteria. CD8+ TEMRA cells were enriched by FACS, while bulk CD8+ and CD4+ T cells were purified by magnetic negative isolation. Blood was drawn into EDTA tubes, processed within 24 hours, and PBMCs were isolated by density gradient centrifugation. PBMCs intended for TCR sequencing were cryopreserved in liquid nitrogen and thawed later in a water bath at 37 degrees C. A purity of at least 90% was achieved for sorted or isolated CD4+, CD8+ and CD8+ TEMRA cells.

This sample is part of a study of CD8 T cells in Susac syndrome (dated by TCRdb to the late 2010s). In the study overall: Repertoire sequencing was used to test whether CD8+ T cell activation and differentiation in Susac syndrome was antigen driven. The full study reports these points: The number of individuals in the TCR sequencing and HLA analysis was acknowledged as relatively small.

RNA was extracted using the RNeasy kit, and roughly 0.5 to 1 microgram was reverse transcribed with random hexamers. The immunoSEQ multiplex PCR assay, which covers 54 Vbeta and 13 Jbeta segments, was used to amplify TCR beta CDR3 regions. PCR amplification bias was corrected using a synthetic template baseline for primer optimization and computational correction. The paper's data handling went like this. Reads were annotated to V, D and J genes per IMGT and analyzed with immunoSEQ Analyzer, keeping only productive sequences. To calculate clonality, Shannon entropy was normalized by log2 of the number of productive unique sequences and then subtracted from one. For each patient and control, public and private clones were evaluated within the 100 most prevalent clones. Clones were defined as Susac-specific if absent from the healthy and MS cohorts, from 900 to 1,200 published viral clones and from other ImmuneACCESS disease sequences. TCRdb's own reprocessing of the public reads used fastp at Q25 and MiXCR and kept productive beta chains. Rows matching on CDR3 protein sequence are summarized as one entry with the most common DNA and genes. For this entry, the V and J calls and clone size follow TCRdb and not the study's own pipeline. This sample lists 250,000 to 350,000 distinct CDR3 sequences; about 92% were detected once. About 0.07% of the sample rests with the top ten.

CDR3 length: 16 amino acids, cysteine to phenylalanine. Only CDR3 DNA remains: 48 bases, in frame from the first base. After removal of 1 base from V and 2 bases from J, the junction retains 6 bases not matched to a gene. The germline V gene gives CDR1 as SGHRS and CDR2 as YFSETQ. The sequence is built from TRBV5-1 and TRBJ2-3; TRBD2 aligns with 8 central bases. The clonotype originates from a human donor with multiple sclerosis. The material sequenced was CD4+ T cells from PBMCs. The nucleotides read TGCGCCAGCAGCTTGCCCAGCGGGAGCGTCACAGATACGCAGTATTTT. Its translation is CASSLPSGSVTDTQYF.